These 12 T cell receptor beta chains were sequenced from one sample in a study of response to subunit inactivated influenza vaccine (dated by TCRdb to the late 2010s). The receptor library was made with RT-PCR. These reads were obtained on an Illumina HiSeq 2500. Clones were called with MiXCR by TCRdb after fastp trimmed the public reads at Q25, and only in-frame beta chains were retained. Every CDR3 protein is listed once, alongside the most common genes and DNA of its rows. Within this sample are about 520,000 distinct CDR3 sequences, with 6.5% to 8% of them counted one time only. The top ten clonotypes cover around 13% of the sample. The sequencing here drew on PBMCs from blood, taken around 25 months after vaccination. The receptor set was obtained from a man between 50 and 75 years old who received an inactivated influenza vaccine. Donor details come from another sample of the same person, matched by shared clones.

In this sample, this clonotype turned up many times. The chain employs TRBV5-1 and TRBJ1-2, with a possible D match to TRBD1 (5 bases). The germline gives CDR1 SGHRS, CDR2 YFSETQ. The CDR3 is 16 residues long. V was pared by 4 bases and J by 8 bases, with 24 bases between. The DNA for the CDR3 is TGCGCCAGCAGCCCCGGGCATGGAGGGGCTGCCCAGGGCTACACCTTC. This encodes CASSPGHGGAAQGYTF.

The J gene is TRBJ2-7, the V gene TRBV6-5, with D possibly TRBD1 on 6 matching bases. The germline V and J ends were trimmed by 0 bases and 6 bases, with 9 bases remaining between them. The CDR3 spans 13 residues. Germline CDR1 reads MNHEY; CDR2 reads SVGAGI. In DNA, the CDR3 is TGTGCCAGCAGTTACTCGTGGGGGCTCGAGCAGTACTTC. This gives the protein CASSYSWGLEQYF.

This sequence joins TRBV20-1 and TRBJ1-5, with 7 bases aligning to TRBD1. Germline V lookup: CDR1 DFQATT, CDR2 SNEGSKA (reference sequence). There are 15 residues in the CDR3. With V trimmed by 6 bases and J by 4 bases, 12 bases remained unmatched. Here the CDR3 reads CSAQPGAGGNQPQHF. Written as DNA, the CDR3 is TGCAGTGCCCAACCCGGGGCAGGGGGAAATCAGCCCCAGCATTTT.

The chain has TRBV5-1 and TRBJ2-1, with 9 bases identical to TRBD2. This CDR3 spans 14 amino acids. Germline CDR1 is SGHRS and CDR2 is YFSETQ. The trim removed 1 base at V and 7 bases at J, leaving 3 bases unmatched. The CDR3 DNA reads TGCGCCAGCAGCTTGCGGGCGGGGGGGAATGAGCAGTTCTTC. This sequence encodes CASSLRAGGNEQFF.

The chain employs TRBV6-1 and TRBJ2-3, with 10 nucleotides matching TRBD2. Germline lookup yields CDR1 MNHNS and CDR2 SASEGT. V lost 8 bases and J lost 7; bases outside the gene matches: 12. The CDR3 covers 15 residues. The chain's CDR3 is CASRTSGRAVYTQYF. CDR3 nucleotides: TGTGCCAGCCGTACCAGCGGGAGGGCCGTTTATACGCAGTATTTT.

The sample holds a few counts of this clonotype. CDR3: CASSKGTGRPDTQYF. The CDR3 nucleotides are TGTGCCAGCAGCAAAGGGACAGGTCGGCCAGATACGCAGTATTTT. The gene calls are TRBV27 and TRBJ2-3; TRBD1 matches at 8 bases. The CDR3 runs 15 residues. CDR1 is MNHEY, CDR2 SMNVEV, per germline (reference sequence). J lost 4 bases, V lost 6 bases, and 9 bases had no gene match.

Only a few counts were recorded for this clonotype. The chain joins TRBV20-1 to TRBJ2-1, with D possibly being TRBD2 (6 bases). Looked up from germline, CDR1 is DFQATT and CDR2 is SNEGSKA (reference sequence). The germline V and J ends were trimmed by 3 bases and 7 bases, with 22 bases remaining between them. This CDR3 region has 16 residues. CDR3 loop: CSARLSSLAGRNEQFF. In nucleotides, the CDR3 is TGCAGTGCTAGGTTATCCTCACTAGCAGGAAGGAATGAGCAGTTCTTC.

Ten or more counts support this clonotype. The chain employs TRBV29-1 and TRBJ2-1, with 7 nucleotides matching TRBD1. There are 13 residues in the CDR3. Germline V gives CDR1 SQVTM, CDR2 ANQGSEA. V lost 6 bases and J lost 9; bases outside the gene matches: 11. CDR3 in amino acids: CSVHRGPAGEQFF. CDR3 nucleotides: TGCAGCGTACACAGGGGCCCCGCGGGTGAGCAGTTCTTC.

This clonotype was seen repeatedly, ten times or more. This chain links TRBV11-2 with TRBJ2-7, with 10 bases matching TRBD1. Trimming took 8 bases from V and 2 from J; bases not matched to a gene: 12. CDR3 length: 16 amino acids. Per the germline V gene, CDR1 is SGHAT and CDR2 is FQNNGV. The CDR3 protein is CASRRIPGTGAYEQYF. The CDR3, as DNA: TGTGCCAGCCGCAGAATTCCCGGGACAGGGGCCTACGAGCAGTACTTC.

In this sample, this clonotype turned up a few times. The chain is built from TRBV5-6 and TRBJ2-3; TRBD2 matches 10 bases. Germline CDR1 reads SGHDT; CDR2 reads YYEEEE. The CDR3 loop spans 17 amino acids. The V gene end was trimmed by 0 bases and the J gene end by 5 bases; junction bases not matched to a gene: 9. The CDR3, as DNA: TGTGCCAGCAGCTTGGAACTAGCGGGATTCGTAGAAGATACGCAGTATTTT. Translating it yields CASSLELAGFVEDTQYF.

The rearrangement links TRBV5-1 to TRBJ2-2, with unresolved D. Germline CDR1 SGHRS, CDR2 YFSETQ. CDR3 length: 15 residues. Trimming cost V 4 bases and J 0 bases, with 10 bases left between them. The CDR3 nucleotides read TGCGCCAGCAGCATACGCCTAGCGAACACCGGGGAGCTGTTTTTT. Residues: CASSIRLANTGELFF.

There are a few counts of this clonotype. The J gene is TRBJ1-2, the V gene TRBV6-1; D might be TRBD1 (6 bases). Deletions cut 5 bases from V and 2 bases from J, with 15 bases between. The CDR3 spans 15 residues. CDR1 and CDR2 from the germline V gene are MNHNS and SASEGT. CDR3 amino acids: CASSTKAGTNYGYTF. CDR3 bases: TGTGCCAGCAGTACCAAAGCCGGGACAAACTATGGCTACACCTTC.